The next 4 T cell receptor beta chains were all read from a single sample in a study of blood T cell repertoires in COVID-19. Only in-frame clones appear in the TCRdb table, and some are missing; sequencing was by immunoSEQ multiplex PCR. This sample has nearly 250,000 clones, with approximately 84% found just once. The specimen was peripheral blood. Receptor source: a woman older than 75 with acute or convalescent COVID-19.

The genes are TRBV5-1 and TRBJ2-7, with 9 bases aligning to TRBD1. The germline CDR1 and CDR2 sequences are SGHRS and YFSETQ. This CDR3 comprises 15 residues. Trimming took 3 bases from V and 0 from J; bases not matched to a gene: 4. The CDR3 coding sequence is TGCGCCAGCAGCTGGGGGACAGGGAGCTCCTACGAGCAGTACTTC. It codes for CASSWGTGSSYEQYF.

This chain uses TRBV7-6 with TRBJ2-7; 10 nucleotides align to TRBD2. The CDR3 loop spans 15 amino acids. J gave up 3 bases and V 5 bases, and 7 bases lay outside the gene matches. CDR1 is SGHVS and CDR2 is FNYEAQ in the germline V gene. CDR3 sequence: CASSNSGGYGYEQYF. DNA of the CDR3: TGTGCCAGCAGCAATAGCGGGGGGTACGGCTACGAGCAGTACTTC.

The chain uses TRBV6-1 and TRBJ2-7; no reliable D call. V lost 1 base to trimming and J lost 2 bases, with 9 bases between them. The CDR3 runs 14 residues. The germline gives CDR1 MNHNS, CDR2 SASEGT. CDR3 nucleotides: TGTGCCAGCAGTGAAGTGGGCAGCCCCTACGAGCAGTACTTC. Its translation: CASSEVGSPYEQYF.

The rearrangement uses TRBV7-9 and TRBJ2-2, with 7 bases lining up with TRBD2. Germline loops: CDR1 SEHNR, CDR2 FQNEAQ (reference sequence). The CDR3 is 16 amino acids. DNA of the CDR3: TGTGCTGCAGCAGCTCCCTGGGGGGGGATCACCGGGGAGCTGTTTTTT. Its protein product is CAAAAPWGGITGELFF.